Below, 22 T cell receptor beta chains from the same sample are listed, as sequenced in a study of blood T cell repertoires in COVID-19 (dated by TCRdb to 2018 to 2021). The library was produced with the immunoSEQ multiplex PCR assay. TCRdb's version of the immuneACCESS table is confined to in-frame rearrangements and falls short of the full clone set. An unresolved V gene accounts for under half of the shortfall where checked; the remainder is of unknown origin. This sample lists some 490,000 clones; more than 85% were detected once. Approximately 8% of the sample comes from the top ten. The sample consisted of PBMCs or T cells enriched from blood (not recorded which). The receptors here all came from a woman aged 55-70 years who had recovered from COVID-19.

This clone occurred a few times. The chain recombines TRBV9 with TRBJ1-1; possible D gene TRBD1, 5 bases. V lost 10 bases and J lost 4, with 11 bases in between. Germline V CDR1 and CDR2: SGDLS, YYNGEE. The CDR3 is 11 residues long. DNA for the CDR3: TGTGCCGCGGGGGACGGCACTGAAGCTTTCTTT. Translation gives CAAGDGTEAFF.

This clone was observed once. The V gene is TRBV9, the J gene TRBJ2-5, with 8 positions matching TRBD2. Germline V CDR1 and CDR2: SGDLS, YYNGEE. V shed 3 bases, J shed 5 bases, and the junction held 9 bases outside the gene matches. CDR3 length: 15 amino acids. CDR3 in amino acids: CASSERGSGVETQYF. For the CDR3, the DNA is TGTGCCAGCAGCGAGCGGGGTAGCGGGGTCGAGACCCAGTACTTC.

The chain links TRBV11-2 to TRBJ1-3; no definite D call. CDR1 SGHAT and CDR2 FQNNGV come from the germline V gene. The V and J ends lost 7 bases and 0 bases respectively, with 10 bases between them. This CDR3 has 14 residues. The CDR3 spells CASTKTYSGNTIYF. CDR3 DNA sequence: TGTGCCAGCACCAAAACCTACTCTGGAAACACCATATATTTT.

The V and J genes are TRBV30 and TRBJ2-5; 11 positions agree with TRBD2. CDR3 length: 15 residues. The germline V gene encodes CDR1 GTSNPN and CDR2 SVGIG (reference sequence). V shed 3 bases and J 4 bases; nucleotides not matched to a gene: 7. This chain's CDR3 is CAWSVAGGPGETQYF. CDR3 nucleotides: TGTGCCTGGAGCGTAGCGGGGGGGCCAGGAGAGACCCAGTACTTC.

The rearrangement uses TRBV5-1 and TRBJ1-4; 9 positions match TRBD1. Germline lookup yields CDR1 SGHRS and CDR2 YFSETQ. This CDR3 contains 14 residues. The J segment lost 4 bases and the V segment lost 5 bases, leaving 3 bases of the junction unmatched. CDR3 nucleotide sequence: TGCGCCAGCAGACGGACAGGGGATAATGAAAAACTGTTTTTT. It is translated as CASRRTGDNEKLFF.

The CDR3 nucleotides are TGTGCCAGCAGCCAAATTAGCGGGAACACCGGGGAGCTGTTTTTT. It encodes CASSQISGNTGELFF. The rearrangement uses TRBV4-2 and TRBJ2-2, with D maybe TRBD2 (6 bases). V shed 2 bases and J shed 1 base, with 8 bases lying between them. CDR3 size: 15 residues. The germline V gene encodes CDR1 LGHNA and CDR2 YNFKEQ.

This rearrangement joins TRBV27 to TRBJ1-2; a possible D gene is TRBD1 (6 bases). V was cut by 0 bases and J by 2 bases, with 16 bases left in between. There are 17 residues in the CDR3. Germline V gives CDR1 MNHEY, CDR2 SMNVEV (reference sequence). The CDR3 nucleotides read TGTGCCAGCAGTTTATCGATGGGGGGGGCGTCCAACTATGGCTACACCTTC. Translating gives CASSLSMGGASNYGYTF.

The V call is TRBV2, the J call TRBJ1-1, with a possible D match to TRBD1 (6 bases). V shed 5 bases and J shed 0 bases, with 13 bases lying between them. Germline assignment: CDR1 SNHLY and CDR2 FYNNEI. CDR3 length equals 15 residues. The CDR3: CASSYTRTVNTEAFF. CDR3 bases: TGTGCCAGCAGTTATACCCGGACAGTGAACACTGAAGCTTTCTTT.

The V gene is TRBV5-4, the J gene TRBJ1-2; D is possibly TRBD1 (5 bases). Per germline, CDR1 SGHNT and CDR2 YYREEE (reference sequence). V lost 4 bases and J 9 bases, leaving 16 bases between the germline ends. The CDR3 has 13 residues. CDR3 DNA: TGTGCCAGCAGCCTGGGGGGGGAAGCGAGCTACACCTTC. This translates into CASSLGGEASYTF. Full variable domain (outside the CDR3, taken from reference TRBV5-4 and TRBJ1-2): ETGVTQSPTHLIKTRGQQVTLRCSSQSGHNTVSWYQQALGQGPQFIFQYYREEENGRGNFPPRFSGLQFPNYSSELNVNALELDDSALYLCASSLGGEASYTFGSGTRLTVV.

The CDR3 loop reads CASSRRRHSTDTQYF. The CDR3 nucleotides are TGTGCCAGCAGTCGTCGACGACATAGCACAGATACGCAGTATTTT. The rearrangement links TRBV28 to TRBJ2-3; D is undetermined. CDR1 and CDR2 from the germline V gene are MDHEN and SYDVKM. V lost 5 bases and J 0 bases, leaving 12 bases between the germline ends. The CDR3 totals 15 residues. The whole variable domain, remainder taken from reference TRBV28 and TRBJ2-3, is DVKVTQSSRYLVKRTGEKVFLECVQDMDHENMFWYRQDPGLGLRLIYFSYDVKMKEKGDIPEGYSVSREKKERFSLILESASTNQTSMYLCASSRRRHSTDTQYFGPGTRLTVL.

The chain joins TRBV6-5 to TRBJ1-1, with 9 bases aligning to TRBD1. The CDR3 sequence is 14 residues long. CDR1 and CDR2 (germline): MNHEY, SVGAGI. The V and J ends lost 2 bases and 5 bases, in that order; junction bases with no gene match: 3. CDR3 coding DNA: TGTGCCAGCAGTTACGGGACAGGGAGAACTGAAGCTTTCTTT. Translated: CASSYGTGRTEAFF.

The CDR3 sequence: CASRDPPQGWNEKLFF. CDR3 nucleotides: TGTGCCAGCAGGGACCCACCACAGGGCTGGAATGAAAAACTGTTTTTT. The chain recombines TRBV2 with TRBJ1-4, with a possible D match to TRBD1 (6 bases). The CDR3 covers 16 residues. The ends were cut back, 6 bases at V and 5 bases at J, with 19 bases in the middle. Germline CDR1 and CDR2: SNHLY and FYNNEI.

This chain connects TRBV2 to TRBJ2-2; TRBD1 matches 7 bases. This CDR3 is 14 amino acids long. With V trimmed by 7 bases and J by 10 bases, 12 bases remained unmatched. Germline values: CDR1 SNHLY, CDR2 FYNNEI. CDR3: CASKLGQAPVELFF. The CDR3, as DNA: TGTGCCAGCAAACTAGGACAGGCCCCCGTGGAGCTGTTTTTT.

DNA for the CDR3: TGTGCCAGCAGCCTGGACAGGGTAACTTCCTACGAGCAGTACTTC. Translated: CASSLDRVTSYEQYF. V usage is TRBV5-5 and J usage is TRBJ2-7; 8 nucleotides match TRBD1. With 4 bases clipped from V and 1 base from J, the junction kept 7 bases outside the gene matches. The CDR3 extends over 15 amino acids. CDR1 and CDR2 (germline): SGHKS, YYEKEE (reference sequence).

CDR3 DNA: TGCGCCAGCAGGCCCAGTTGTCCTCACCACCCCCCGGACAGGGTGAGTTCCTACGAGCAGTACTTC. Residues: CASRPSCPHHPPDRVSSYEQYF. This chain connects TRBV23-1 to TRBJ2-7, with 8 bases identical to TRBD1. TRBV23-1 falls under the ORF class, with uncertain function. The CDR3 has 22 amino acids. V gave up 6 bases and J gave up 1 base; unmatched junction bases: 29.

This clone occurred a few times. The V gene is TRBV5-1, the J gene TRBJ2-5, with 9 bases identical to TRBD1. The CDR3 totals 16 residues. After removal of 2 bases from V and 4 bases from J, the junction contained 9 bases not matched to a gene. CDR1 SGHRS and CDR2 YFSETQ come from the germline V gene. CDR3 nucleotides: TGCGCCAGCAGCTTAAGTGGGACAGGGAGGGGAGAGACCCAGTACTTC. The encoded protein is CASSLSGTGRGETQYF.

The V call is TRBV11-2, the J call TRBJ1-1; D is perhaps TRBD1 (5 bases). The CDR3 is made up of 15 amino acids. From germline, CDR1 is SGHAT and CDR2 FQNNGV. V lost 1 base to trimming and J lost 1 base, with 10 bases between them. CDR3 sequence (DNA): TGTGCCAGCAGCTTAGCGGGGACTGCGAACACTGAAGCTTTCTTT. Its protein is CASSLAGTANTEAFF.

The chain carries TRBV3-1 (or the pseudogene TRBV3-2) and TRBJ2-1, with a weak D call TRBD2 (5 bases). Deletions cut 3 bases from V and 5 bases from J, with 11 bases between. Germline loops: CDR1 LGHDT, CDR2 YNNKEL (reference sequence). CDR3 size: 14 residues. CDR3 in amino acids: CASSQRAVNNEQFF. The CDR3 region has the DNA TGTGCCAGCAGCCAGAGGGCGGTGAACAATGAGCAGTTCTTC.

V usage is TRBV7-9 and J usage is TRBJ1-1, with D perhaps matching TRBD1 (5 bases). V was pared by 5 bases and J by 5 bases, with 9 bases between. Germline lookup yields CDR1 SEHNR and CDR2 FQNEAQ (reference sequence). The length of the CDR3 is 12 residues. The CDR3: CASSAQGTEAFF. CDR3 DNA sequence: TGTGCCAGCAGCGCCCAGGGTACTGAAGCTTTCTTT.

With respect to this clone: Other DNA sequences within the sample encode an identical CDR3. The rearrangement joins TRBV24-1 to TRBJ2-3; the D is unclear. Germline V CDR1 and CDR2: KGHDR, SFDVKD. Trimming pared 4 bases from V and 0 bases from J, leaving 4 bases between. This CDR3 has 13 residues. The CDR3 DNA reads TGTGCCACCAGTGACCCAAGCACAGATACGCAGTATTTT. This sequence encodes CATSDPSTDTQYF.

The V and J genes are TRBV5-1 and TRBJ2-7; 9 bases match TRBD1. The germline V gene has CDR1 SGHRS and CDR2 YFSETQ. V lost 0 bases, J lost 6 bases, and 7 bases stayed unmatched. The CDR3 sequence is 15 residues long. The CDR3 coding sequence is TGCGCCAGCAGCTTGGCCGGGACAGGGCGACTCGAGCAGTACTTC. This translates into CASSLAGTGRLEQYF.

This clone was seen only a few times. The chain combines TRBV3-1 (or the pseudogene TRBV3-2) with TRBJ1-4; TRBD1 is a possible D gene (6 bases). CDR3 length: 16 residues. The germline V gene has CDR1 LGHDT and CDR2 YNNKEL (reference sequence). Trimming stripped 0 bases from V and 6 bases from J, with 14 bases between. The CDR3 loop reads CASSQEIWGLDEKLFF. The DNA of the CDR3 is TGTGCCAGCAGCCAAGAAATTTGGGGGCTGGATGAAAAACTGTTTTTT.